Listed below are T cell receptor beta chains from one sample, sequenced in a study of blood T cell repertoires in COVID-19. TCRdb's copy holds only in-frame clones and misses some; the assay was immunoSEQ multiplex PCR. The sample lists some 29,000 clones, roughly 88% seen once, with roughly 1% in the top ten. Sequenced input: peripheral blood. These receptor sequences come from a man in his 70s with active or convalescent COVID-19. The CDR3 runs from the conserved cysteine through the conserved F or W. Clone size is given for some rows only: seen once, a few or many times, or a class if the clone is expanded.

V gene,clone size,CDR3 length,CDR3 protein
TRBV19,NA,14,CATATGRLSDGYTF
TRBV10-3,NA,13,CAISRGLRDGYTF
TRBV2,NA,14,CASSETGSGNTIYF
TRBV29-1,NA,13,CSARDSYNSPLHF
TRBV6-6,NA,14,CASSYGDKDYEQYF
TRBV5-1,NA,15,CASSFSSQGNYGYTF
TRBV5-1,NA,18,CASSFPGTSGGISYEQYF
TRBV7-8,NA,12,CASSLRGNGYTF
TRBV7-9,NA,13,CASSFLGADGYTF
TRBV13,NA,17,CASSSLGSGLFQETQYF
TRBV19,NA,16,CASSSRDTTSYQPQHF
TRBV10-1,NA,13,CAIPDRSNQPQHF
TRBV18,NA,12,CASSTDRDEQYF
TRBV2,once,13,CASSEAVLTEAFF
TRBV11-3,NA,15,CASRQDREGTGELFF
TRBV7-9,NA,13,CASSSSLNTEAFF
TRBV3-1/TRBV3-2,NA,14,CASSQDSGNTEAFF
TRBV6-5,NA,15,CASSRTGGAIYEQYF
TRBV7-2,NA,15,CASRLAGGRADTQYF
TRBV10-3,NA,14,CAINGGQGASGYTF
TRBV21-1,NA,17,CASSKVRGWSSGNTIYF
TRBV5-1,NA,14,CASSLEGGGEKQFF
TRBV2,NA,15,CASSTGTGGRNEQFF
TRBV9,NA,16,CASSVGPGLGTDTQYF
TRBV5-1,NA,15,CASSQDSGRAYEQYF
TRBV5-1,NA,12,CASKGGAYEQYF
TRBV27,few,13,CASSFGGVGEQYF
TRBV5-4,NA,15,CASSPVKGIYNEQFF
TRBV27,NA,15,CASSFWGGAPGELFF